This T cell receptor beta chain emerged from a study of graft-versus-host responses after intestinal transplantation. Trimming removed 4 bases from V and 3 bases from J; junction bases left unmatched: 3. CDR1 is LNHDA and CDR2 is SQIVND in the germline V gene (reference sequence). The CDR3 consists of 14 residues. In regard to this clone: Its antigen is as yet unknown.

Using immunoSEQ multiplex PCR, the repertoire was profiled, and TCRdb retains in-frame clones only, with some absent. The sample gives more than 60,000 clones, around 91% of which show up once; about 1.3% is in the top ten. This receptor was taken from a human donor who received an intestinal transplant. The material sequenced was unstimulated CD8+ T cells sorted from spleen or lymph node cells, taken before intestinal transplant. This chain joins TRBV19 and TRBJ1-2; 9 positions match TRBD1. The CDR3: CASSTWTGDYGYTF. The CDR3 DNA is TGTGCCAGTAGTACCTGGACAGGGGACTATGGCTACACCTTC.